Sequencing of this T cell receptor (beta chain) was carried out in a study of CD8 T cells in ankylosing spondylitis. 5'-RACE, quantitative and with molecular barcodes, yielded the TCR beta libraries. From the 5' RACE reads, TCRdb called clonotypes with MiXCR, one entry per CDR3 protein. The sample yields about 330,000 distinct CDR3 sequences, around 8% seen once. V dropped 1 base and J dropped 0 bases, with 13 bases sitting between them. This CDR3 contains 16 residues. Germline CDR1 and CDR2: SGHVS and FQNEAQ. Study-wide results and caveats: Made up of several highly homologous variants, a TCR beta motif appeared characteristic of ankylosing spondylitis blood. Significantly higher representation of disease-linked clones was reported for matched ankylosing spondylitis synovial fluid.

Remarks on this clonotype: Antigen unknown.

Sequenced input: blood, either unsorted or a sorted T cell fraction (not recorded which). This sequence joins TRBV7-8 and TRBJ2-7; possible D gene TRBD2, 6 bases. The TCR originated in a male donor with ankylosing spondylitis. The DNA of the CDR3 is TGTGCCAGCAGCTTAGTTGCGGGGCTTAGCTCCTACGAGCAGTACTTC. It codes for CASSLVAGLSSYEQYF.